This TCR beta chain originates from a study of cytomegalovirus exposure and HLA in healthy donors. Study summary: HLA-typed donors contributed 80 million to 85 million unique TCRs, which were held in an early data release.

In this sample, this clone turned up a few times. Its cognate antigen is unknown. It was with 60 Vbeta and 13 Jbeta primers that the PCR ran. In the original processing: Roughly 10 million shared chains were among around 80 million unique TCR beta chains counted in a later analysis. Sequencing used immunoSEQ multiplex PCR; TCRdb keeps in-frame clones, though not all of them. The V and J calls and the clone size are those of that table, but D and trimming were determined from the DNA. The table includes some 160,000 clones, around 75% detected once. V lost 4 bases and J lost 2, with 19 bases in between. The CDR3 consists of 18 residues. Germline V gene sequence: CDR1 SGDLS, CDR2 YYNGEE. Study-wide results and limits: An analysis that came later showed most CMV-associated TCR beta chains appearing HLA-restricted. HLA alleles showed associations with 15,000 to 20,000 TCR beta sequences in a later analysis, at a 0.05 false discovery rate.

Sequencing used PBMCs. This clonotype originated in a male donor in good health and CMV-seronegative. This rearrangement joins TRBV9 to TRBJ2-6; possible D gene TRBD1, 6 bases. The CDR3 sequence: CASSPYSGGAAGANVLTF. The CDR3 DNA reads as TGTGCCAGCAGCCCCTACTCTGGGGGCGCAGCTGGGGCCAACGTCCTGACTTTC.